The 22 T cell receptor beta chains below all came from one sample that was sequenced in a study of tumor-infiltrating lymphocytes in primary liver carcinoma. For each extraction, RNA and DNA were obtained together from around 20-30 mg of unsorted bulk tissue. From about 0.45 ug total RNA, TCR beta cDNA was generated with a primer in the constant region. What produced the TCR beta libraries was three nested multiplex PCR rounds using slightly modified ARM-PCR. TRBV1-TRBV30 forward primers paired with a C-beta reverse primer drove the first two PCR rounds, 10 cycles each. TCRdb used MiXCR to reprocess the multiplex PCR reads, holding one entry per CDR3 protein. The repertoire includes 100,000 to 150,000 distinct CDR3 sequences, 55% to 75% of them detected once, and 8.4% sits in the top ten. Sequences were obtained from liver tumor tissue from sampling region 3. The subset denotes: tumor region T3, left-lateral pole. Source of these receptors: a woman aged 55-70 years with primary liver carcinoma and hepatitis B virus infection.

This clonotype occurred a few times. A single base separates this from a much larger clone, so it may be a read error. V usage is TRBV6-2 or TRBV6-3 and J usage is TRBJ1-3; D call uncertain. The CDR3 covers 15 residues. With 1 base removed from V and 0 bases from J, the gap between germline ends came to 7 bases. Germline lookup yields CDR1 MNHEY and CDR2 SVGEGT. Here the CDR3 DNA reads TGTGCCAGCAGTTACTGCGGGATCTCTGGAAACACCATATATTTT. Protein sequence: CASSYCGISGNTIYF.

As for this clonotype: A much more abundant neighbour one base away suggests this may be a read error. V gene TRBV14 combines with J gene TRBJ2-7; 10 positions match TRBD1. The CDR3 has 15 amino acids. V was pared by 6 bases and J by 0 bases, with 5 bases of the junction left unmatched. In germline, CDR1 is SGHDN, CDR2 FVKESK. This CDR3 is CASRTGGYNSYEQYF. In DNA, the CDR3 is TGTGCCAGCAGGACAGGGGGCTACAACTCCTACGAGCAGTACTTC.

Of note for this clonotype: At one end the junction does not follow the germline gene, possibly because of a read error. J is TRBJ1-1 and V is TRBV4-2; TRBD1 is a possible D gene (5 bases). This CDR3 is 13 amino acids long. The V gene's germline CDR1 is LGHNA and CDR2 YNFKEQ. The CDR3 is CVSRLKRDSEAFF. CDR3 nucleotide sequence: TGTGTCAGCAGGCTAAAGAGGGACTCTGAAGCTTTCTTT.

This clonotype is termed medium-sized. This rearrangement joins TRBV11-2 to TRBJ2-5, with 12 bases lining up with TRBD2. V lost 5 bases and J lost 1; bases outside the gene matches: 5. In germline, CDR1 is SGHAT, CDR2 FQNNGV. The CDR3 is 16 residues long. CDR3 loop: CASSIGLAGTQETQYF. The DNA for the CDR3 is TGTGCCAGCAGCATAGGACTAGCGGGGACCCAAGAGACCCAGTACTTC.

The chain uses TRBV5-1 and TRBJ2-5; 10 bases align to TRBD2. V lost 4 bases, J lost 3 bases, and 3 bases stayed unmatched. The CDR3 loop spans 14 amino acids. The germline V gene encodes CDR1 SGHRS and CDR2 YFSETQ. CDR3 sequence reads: CASSGTSAEETQYF. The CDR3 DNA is TGCGCCAGCAGCGGGACTAGCGCTGAAGAGACCCAGTACTTC. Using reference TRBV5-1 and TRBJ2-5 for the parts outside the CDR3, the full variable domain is KAGVTQTPRYLIKTRGQQVTLSCSPISGHRSVSWYQQTPGQGLQFLFEYFSETQRNKGNFPGRFSGRQFSNSRSEMNVSTLELGDSALYLCASSGTSAEETQYFGPGTRLLVL.

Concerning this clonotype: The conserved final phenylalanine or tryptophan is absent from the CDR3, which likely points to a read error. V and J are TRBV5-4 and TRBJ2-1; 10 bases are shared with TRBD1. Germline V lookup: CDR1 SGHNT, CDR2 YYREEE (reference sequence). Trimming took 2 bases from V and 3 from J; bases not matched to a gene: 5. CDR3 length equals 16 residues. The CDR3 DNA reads TGTGCCAGCAGCTTAGACAGGGGGCGAAACTACAATGAGCAGTTCTCC. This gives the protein CASSLDRGRNYNEQFS.

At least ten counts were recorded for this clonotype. This CDR3 is CASSLMGGSTDTQYF. CDR3 nucleotides: TGTGCCAGCAGTTTAATGGGGGGGAGCACAGATACGCAGTATTTT. The rearrangement uses TRBV28 and TRBJ2-3, with 7 positions matching TRBD2. J lost 0 bases, V lost 2 bases, and 2 bases had no gene match. Germline lookup yields CDR1 MDHEN and CDR2 SYDVKM. CDR3 length: 15 residues.

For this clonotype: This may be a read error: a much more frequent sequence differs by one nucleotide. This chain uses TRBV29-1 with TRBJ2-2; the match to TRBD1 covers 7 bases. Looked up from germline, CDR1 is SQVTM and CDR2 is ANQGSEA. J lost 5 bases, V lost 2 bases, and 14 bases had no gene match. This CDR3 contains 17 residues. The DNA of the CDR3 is TGCAGCGTTGAAACAGGGGAGAGAGGCAGGGGGACCGGGGAGCTGTTTTTT. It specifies CSVETGERGRGTGELFF.

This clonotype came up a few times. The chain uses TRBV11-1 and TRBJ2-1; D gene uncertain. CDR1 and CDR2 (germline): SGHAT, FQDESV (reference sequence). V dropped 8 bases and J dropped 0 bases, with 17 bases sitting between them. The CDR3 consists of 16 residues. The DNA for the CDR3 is TGTGCCAGCTGTCTAGACCCCTATGCCTCCTACAATGAGCAGTTCTTC. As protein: CASCLDPYASYNEQFF.

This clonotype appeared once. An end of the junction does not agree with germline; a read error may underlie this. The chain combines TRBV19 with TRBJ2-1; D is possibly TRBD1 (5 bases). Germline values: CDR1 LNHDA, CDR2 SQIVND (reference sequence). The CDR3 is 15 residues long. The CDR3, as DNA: TGTGCCAGGGATCGGGTTGGTGGACATGTTCATGATCAGTTCTTC. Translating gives CARDRVGGHVHDQFF.

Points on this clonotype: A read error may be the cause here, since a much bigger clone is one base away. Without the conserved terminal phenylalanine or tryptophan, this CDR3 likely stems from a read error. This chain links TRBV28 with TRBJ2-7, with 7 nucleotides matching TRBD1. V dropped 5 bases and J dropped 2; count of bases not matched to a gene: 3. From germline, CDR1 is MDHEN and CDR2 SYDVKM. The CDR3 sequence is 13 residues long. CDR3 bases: TGTGCCAGCAGTCTGACAGGGCCCTACGAGCAGTACCTC. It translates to CASSLTGPYEQYL.

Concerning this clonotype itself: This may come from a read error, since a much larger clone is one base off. The CDR3 protein is CVSSQLLRSRDNQPQHF. The CDR3 DNA reads TGTGTCAGCAGCCAACTCTTGAGGTCCAGGGACAATCAGCCCCAGCATTTT. The chain couples TRBV14 to TRBJ1-5; D is possibly TRBD1 (5 bases). This CDR3 is built from 17 residues. Germline CDR1 is SGHDN and CDR2 is FVKESK.

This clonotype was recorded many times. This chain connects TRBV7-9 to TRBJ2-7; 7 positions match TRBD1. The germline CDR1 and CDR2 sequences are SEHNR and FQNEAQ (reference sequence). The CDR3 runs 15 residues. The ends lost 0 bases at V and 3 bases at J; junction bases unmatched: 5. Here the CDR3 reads CASSLAGGQFYEQYF. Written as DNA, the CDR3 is TGTGCCAGCAGCTTAGCAGGGGGACAGTTCTACGAGCAGTACTTC. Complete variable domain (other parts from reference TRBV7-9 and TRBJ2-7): DTGVSQNPRHKITKRGQNVTFRCDPISEHNRLYWYRQTLGQGPEFLTYFQNEAQLEKSRLLSDRFSAERPKGSFSTLEIQRTEQGDSAMYLCASSLAGGQFYEQYFGPGTRLTVT.

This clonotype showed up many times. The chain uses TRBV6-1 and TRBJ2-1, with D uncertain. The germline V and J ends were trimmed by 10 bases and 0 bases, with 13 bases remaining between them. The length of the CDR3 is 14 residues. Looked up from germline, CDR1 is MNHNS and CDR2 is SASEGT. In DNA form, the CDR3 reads TGTGCCACCCGGCGGACGGGCTCCTACAATGAGCAGTTCTTC. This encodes CATRRTGSYNEQFF.

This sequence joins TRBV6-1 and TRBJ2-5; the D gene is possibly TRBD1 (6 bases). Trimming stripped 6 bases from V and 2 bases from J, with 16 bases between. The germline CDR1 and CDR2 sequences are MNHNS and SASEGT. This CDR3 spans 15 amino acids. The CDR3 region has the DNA TGTGCCAGCAGGTTCTGGACAGACGGTCAAGAGACCCAGTACTTC. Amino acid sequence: CASRFWTDGQETQYF.

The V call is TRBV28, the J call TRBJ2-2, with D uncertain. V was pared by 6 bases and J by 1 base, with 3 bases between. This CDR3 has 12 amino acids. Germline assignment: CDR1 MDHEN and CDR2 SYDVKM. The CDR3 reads CASRGNTGELFF. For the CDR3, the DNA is TGTGCCAGCAGGGGGAACACCGGGGAGCTGTTTTTT.

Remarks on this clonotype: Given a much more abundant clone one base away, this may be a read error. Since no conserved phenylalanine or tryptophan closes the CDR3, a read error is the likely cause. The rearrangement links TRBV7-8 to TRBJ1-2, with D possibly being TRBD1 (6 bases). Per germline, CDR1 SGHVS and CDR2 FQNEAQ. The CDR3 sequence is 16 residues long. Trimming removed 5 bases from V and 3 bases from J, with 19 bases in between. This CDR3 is CASSPLGGTGYYGYTC. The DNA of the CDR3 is TGTGCCAGCAGCCCACTAGGAGGAACAGGGTACTATGGCTACACCTGC.

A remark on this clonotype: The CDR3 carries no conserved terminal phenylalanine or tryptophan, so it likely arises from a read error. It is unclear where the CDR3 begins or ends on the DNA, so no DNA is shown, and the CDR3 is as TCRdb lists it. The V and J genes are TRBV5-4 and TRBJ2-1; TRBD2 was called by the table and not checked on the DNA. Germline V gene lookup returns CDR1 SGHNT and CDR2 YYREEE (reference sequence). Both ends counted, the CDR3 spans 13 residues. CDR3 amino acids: CASSLWGRNEQFS.

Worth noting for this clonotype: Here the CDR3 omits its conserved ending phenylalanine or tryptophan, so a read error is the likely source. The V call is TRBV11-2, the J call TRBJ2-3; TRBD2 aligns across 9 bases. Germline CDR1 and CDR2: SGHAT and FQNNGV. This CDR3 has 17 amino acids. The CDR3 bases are TGTGCCAGCTCCTCGGTAGCGGGAGTGGCTAGCACTGATACGCAGTATTTA. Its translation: CASSSVAGVASTDTQYL.

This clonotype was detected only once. For the CDR3, the DNA is TGTGCCAGCAGTTTGATGACAGGGGGTTCTACTGGAAACACCATATATTTT. It yields the protein CASSLMTGGSTGNTIYF. The chain employs TRBV6-5 and TRBJ1-3, with TRBD1 identical over 9 bases. This CDR3 has 17 amino acids. The V and J ends lost 4 bases and 2 bases, in that order; junction bases with no gene match: 9. CDR1 MNHEY and CDR2 SVGAGI come from the germline V gene.

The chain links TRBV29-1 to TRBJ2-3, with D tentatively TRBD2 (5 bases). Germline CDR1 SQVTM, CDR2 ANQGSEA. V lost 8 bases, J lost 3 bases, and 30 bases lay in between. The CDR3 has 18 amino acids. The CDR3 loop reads CSIVSLKSNVGSTDTQYF. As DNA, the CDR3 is TGCAGCATTGTTAGTCTCAAATCGAACGTTGGGAGTACAGATACGCAGTATTTT.

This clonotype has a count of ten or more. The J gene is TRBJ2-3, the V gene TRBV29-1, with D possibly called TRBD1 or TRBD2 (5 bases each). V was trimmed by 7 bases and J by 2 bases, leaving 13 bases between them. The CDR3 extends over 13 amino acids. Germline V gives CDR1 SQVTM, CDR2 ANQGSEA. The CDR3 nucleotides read TGCAGCGGGGGGTCCGGGGCCACAGATACGCAGTATTTT. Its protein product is CSGGSGATDTQYF.